Presented here are 12 T cell receptor beta chains from one specimen sequenced in a study of STAT5B mutations in CD4+ large granular lymphocyte leukemia. Profiling relied on immunoSEQ multiplex PCR, and the TCRdb table lists in-frame clones only, not all of them. This sample yields nearly 30,000 clones, of which around four fifths are seen a single time; approximately 6.2% belongs to the top ten. Input material: CD4+ T cells from blood buffy coats. The receptors derive from a human donor in good health.

This chain uses TRBV6-5 with TRBJ1-1; D unresolved. The CDR3 totals 15 residues. Germline CDR1 and CDR2: MNHEY and SVGAGI. V was cut by 2 bases and J by 4 bases, with 14 bases left in between. CDR3 protein: CASSYGSGAGTEAFF. In nucleotides, the CDR3 is TGTGCCAGCAGTTACGGCTCCGGAGCGGGCACTGAAGCTTTCTTT.

There are a few counts of this clone. Compared with germline, one end of the junction differs, possibly owing to a read error. The chain joins TRBV7-2 to TRBJ2-7; TRBD2 agrees at 8 bases. The CDR3 is made up of 13 amino acids. Germline V CDR1 and CDR2: SGHTA, FQGNSA. CDR3 loop: CASSLNARGLEFF. CDR3 in DNA: TGTGCCAGCAGCTTAAATGCCCGGGGACTAGAGTTCTTC.

This rearrangement joins TRBV5-1 to TRBJ1-2; possible D gene TRBD1, 6 bases. V was pared by 0 bases and J by 4 bases, with 13 bases between. There are 15 residues in the CDR3. In germline, CDR1 is SGHRS, CDR2 YFSETQ. The CDR3 loop reads CASSLARGGGYGYTF. CDR3 DNA sequence: TGCGCCAGCAGCTTGGCCCGAGGGGGGGGCTATGGCTACACCTTC.

This clone is categorized as hyperexpanded. The CDR3 spells CASSYRRGQNEQYF. CDR3 sequence (DNA): TGTGCCAGCAGTTATCGTCGGGGCCAAAACGAGCAGTACTTC. This sequence joins TRBV6-5 and TRBJ2-7; D might be TRBD1 or TRBD2, each matching 5 bases. Germline lookup yields CDR1 MNHEY and CDR2 SVGAGI. CDR3 length: 14 residues. V was clipped by 3 bases and J by 5 bases, with 14 bases between them.

V usage is TRBV27 and J usage is TRBJ2-5; 7 bases fit TRBD2. The CDR3 totals 14 residues. The junction had 3 bases not matched to a gene; V was cut back by 0 bases and J by 5 bases. CDR1 MNHEY and CDR2 SMNVEV come from the germline V gene (reference sequence). The CDR3 reads CASSLSSGRETQYF. CDR3 sequence (DNA): TGTGCCAGCAGTTTATCTAGCGGGCGGGAGACCCAGTACTTC.

The V and J genes are TRBV5-1 and TRBJ2-1, with 8 bases aligning to TRBD1. In germline, CDR1 is SGHRS, CDR2 YFSETQ. This CDR3 comprises 16 residues. Trimming at V came to 3 bases and at J to 1 base, leaving 6 bases not matched to a gene. The CDR3 DNA is TGCGCCAGCAGCTCCTCCGACAGGGGATCCTACAATGAGCAGTTCTTC. Its protein is CASSSSDRGSYNEQFF.

The rearrangement links TRBV2 to TRBJ2-6; the match to TRBD1 covers 7 bases. CDR3 length: 15 residues. CDR1 and CDR2 (germline): SNHLY, FYNNEI. With 10 bases clipped from V and 0 bases from J, the junction kept 6 bases outside the gene matches. CDR3 in amino acids: CANSGQLSGANVLTF. Here the CDR3 DNA reads TGTGCCAACTCGGGACAGCTCTCTGGGGCCAACGTCCTGACTTTC. The full variable domain, its missing parts supplied by reference TRBV2 and TRBJ2-6, is EPEVTQTPSHQVTQMGQEVILRCVPISNHLYFYWYRQILGQKVEFLVSFYNNEISEKSEIFDDQFSVERPDGSNFTLKIRSTKLEDSAMYFCANSGQLSGANVLTFGAGSRLTVL.

The chain links TRBV5-1 to TRBJ2-5, with TRBD1 as a possible D gene (5 bases). The germline gives CDR1 SGHRS, CDR2 YFSETQ. This CDR3 is built from 13 residues. Trimming took 0 bases from V and 2 from J, leaving 5 bases between them. DNA of the CDR3: TGCGCCAGCAGCTTGGGACAGCAAGAGACCCAGTACTTC. The encoded protein is CASSLGQQETQYF.

The chain has TRBV7-2 and TRBJ1-3; tentative D call: TRBD1 (5 bases). The CDR3 consists of 18 residues. Deletions cut 3 bases from V and 6 bases from J, with 24 bases between. The V gene's germline CDR1 is SGHTA and CDR2 FQGNSA. The DNA of the CDR3 is TGTGCCAGCAGCTTCCCCCCGGGAAGGGCAAAAGGGACAAACACCATATATTTT. Its protein product is CASSFPPGRAKGTNTIYF.

The chain is built from TRBV6-1 and TRBJ2-2, with 10 bases that match TRBD1. Losses at the gene ends were 4 bases for V and 6 bases for J; bases not matched to a gene: 5. The CDR3 has 15 amino acids. In germline, CDR1 is MNHNS, CDR2 SASEGT. CDR3 sequence reads: CASSARDRGPGELFF. CDR3 nucleotide sequence: TGTGCCAGCAGTGCCCGGGACAGGGGCCCCGGGGAGCTGTTTTTT.

This sequence joins TRBV6-6 and TRBJ1-4; the D is unclear. CDR3 size: 15 residues. In germline, CDR1 is MNHNY, CDR2 SVGAGI (reference sequence). Trimming left V 6 bases short and J 8 bases short, with 19 bases between. Here the CDR3 reads CASSYGPPRGEKLFF. DNA for the CDR3: TGTGCCAGCAGCTATGGGCCCCCGCGGGGAGAAAAACTGTTTTTT.

V and J are TRBV28 and TRBJ1-3; TRBD1 matches at 11 bases. CDR3 length: 16 amino acids. Germline V gene sequence: CDR1 MDHEN, CDR2 SYDVKM. With 7 bases clipped from V and 5 bases from J, the junction kept 10 bases outside the gene matches. The DNA for the CDR3 is TGTGCCAGCATCCCTCCAGGGACAGGGGGAAGAAACACCATATATTTT. It is translated as CASIPPGTGGRNTIYF.